This is a list of T cell receptor beta chains from one sample in a study of blood T cell repertoires in COVID-19. Profiling relied on immunoSEQ multiplex PCR, and the TCRdb table lists in-frame clones only, not all of them. This table has around 330,000 clones, roughly nine tenths appearing once. The sample taken for sequencing was PBMCs or T cells enriched from blood (not recorded which). The source is a man between 60 and 75 years old who had recovered from COVID-19. The CDR3 runs from the conserved cysteine through the conserved F or W. Fields, in order: clone size, V gene, J gene, D gene, CDR3 protein, CDR3 DNA. A D gene is named only where the DNA matches it firmly. A clone size is listed for some rows: how often the clone was seen (once, few, many), or a class if it is expanded.

NA	TRBV18	TRBJ2-7	TRBD2	CASSPPTSGRRAPREQYF	TGTGCCAGCTCACCACCGACTAGCGGGAGGAGGGCCCCGCGAGAGCAGTACTTC
NA	TRBV15	TRBJ2-2	TRBD1	CATSRTGTGRSGELFF	TGTGCCACCAGCAGAACCGGGACAGGGAGGTCCGGGGAGCTGTTTTTT
NA	TRBV2	TRBJ2-1	TRBD2	CASRLLAGVRNEQFF	TGTGCCAGCAGACTACTAGCGGGAGTTCGGAATGAGCAGTTCTTC
NA	TRBV19	TRBJ2-7	NA	CASSIRGRISYEQYF	TGTGCCAGTAGTATCCGAGGGAGGATCTCCTACGAGCAGTACTTC
NA	TRBV11-3	TRBJ2-1	NA	CASSPYLSSYNEQFF	TGTGCCAGCAGCCCTTACTTGAGCTCCTACAATGAGCAGTTCTTC
once	TRBV19	TRBJ2-5	TRBD2	CASSVRLAGVETQYF	TGTGCCAGTAGTGTAAGACTAGCGGGGGTAGAGACCCAGTACTTC
NA	TRBV19	TRBJ1-6	TRBD1	CASSIGGRGASPLHF	TGTGCCAGTAGCATAGGCGGCAGGGGGGCTTCACCCCTCCACTTT
NA	TRBV18	TRBJ1-5	NA	CASSPSLRAGTDDNSNQPQHF	TGTGCCAGCTCACCATCGCTGCGGGCTGGCACAGATGATAATAGCAATCAGCCCCAGCATTTT
NA	TRBV5-1	TRBJ1-1	NA	CASGEGSPEAFF	TGCGCCAGCGGAGAGGGCTCGCCAGAAGCTTTCTTT
NA	TRBV19	TRBJ1-5	TRBD1	CASSRKGQRIGQPQHF	TGTGCCAGTAGTAGGAAGGGACAGCGGATCGGTCAGCCCCAGCATTTT
NA	TRBV11-3	TRBJ1-3	NA	CASSSLPPGHQGGNTIYF	TGTGCCAGCAGCTCGCTACCTCCGGGACACCAAGGAGGAAACACCATATATTTT
NA	TRBV3-1/TRBV3-2	TRBJ1-2	NA	CASSQDGGVRGYTF	TGTGCCAGCAGCCAAGATGGAGGGGTCCGAGGCTACACCTTC
NA	TRBV3-1/TRBV3-2	TRBJ2-1	TRBD2	CASSPSGGSYNEQFF	TGTGCCAGCAGCCCTAGCGGAGGCTCCTACAATGAGCAGTTCTTC
once	TRBV4-1	TRBJ2-2	TRBD1	CASSPQISGTGVTGELFF	TGCGCCAGCAGCCCTCAAATTTCCGGGACAGGGGTCACCGGGGAGCTGTTTTTT
NA	TRBV24-1	TRBJ1-1	TRBD1	CATSDRVGSEAFF	TGTGCCACCAGCGACAGGGTGGGGTCTGAAGCTTTCTTT
NA	TRBV19	TRBJ1-2	TRBD1	CASSRDRGRGGYTF	TGTGCCAGTAGTAGAGACAGGGGGCGAGGGGGCTACACCTTC
NA	TRBV4-3	TRBJ1-2	TRBD1	CASSQEGTGGPNYGYTF	TGCGCCAGCAGCCAAGAAGGGACAGGGGGCCCTAACTATGGCTACACCTTC
NA	TRBV27	TRBJ1-6	TRBD1	CASSFVSGGDNSPLHF	TGTGCCAGCAGTTTTGTGTCAGGGGGTGATAATTCACCCCTCCACTTT
once	TRBV19	TRBJ2-2	NA	CASSTYGHLNTGELFF	TGTGCCAGTAGTACCTACGGACACCTGAACACCGGGGAGCTGTTTTTT
NA	TRBV7-2	TRBJ2-5	NA	CASSASQETQYF	TGTGCCAGCAGCGCCTCCCAGGAGACCCAGTACTTC
NA	TRBV18	TRBJ2-1	TRBD1	CASSPKGQGPYNEQFF	TGTGCCAGCTCACCAAAGGGACAGGGCCCCTACAATGAGCAGTTCTTC
NA	TRBV9	TRBJ2-5	TRBD2	CASSVSVTGGPSETQYF	TGTGCCAGCAGCGTATCGGTCACGGGGGGGCCTTCGGAGACCCAGTACTTC
NA	TRBV6-1	TRBJ1-2	NA	CASSEGPAGNYGYTF	TGTGCCAGCAGTGAAGGCCCCGCCGGGAACTATGGCTACACCTTC
NA	TRBV7-2	TRBJ1-3	TRBD1	CASSLEYRGSGNTIYF	TGTGCCAGCAGCTTAGAGTACAGGGGCTCTGGAAACACCATATATTTT
NA	TRBV5-1	TRBJ1-3	TRBD1	CASSPGRQGIFGNTIYF	TGCGCCAGCAGCCCCGGTCGACAGGGAATTTTCGGAAACACCATATATTTT
NA	TRBV5-5	TRBJ1-6	NA	CASSLIYGINSPLHF	TGTGCCAGCAGCTTGATTTACGGGATTAATTCACCCCTCCACTTT
NA	TRBV2	TRBJ2-1	TRBD1	CASRSGQGQYNEQFF	TGTGCCAGCAGAAGCGGACAGGGTCAATACAATGAGCAGTTCTTC
NA	TRBV10-2	TRBJ2-1	TRBD2	CASSVGGAGEQFF	TGCGCCAGCAGTGTCGGGGGGGCAGGCGAGCAGTTCTTC
few	TRBV10-2	TRBJ1-1	NA	CATTGRMNTEAFF	TGCGCCACCACGGGGAGGATGAACACTGAAGCTTTCTTT
NA	TRBV3-1/TRBV3-2	TRBJ2-1	TRBD1	CASSQGTVSYNEQFF	TGTGCCAGCAGCCAGGGGACAGTCTCCTACAATGAGCAGTTCTTC
NA	TRBV7-9	TRBJ1-1	NA	CASSFPYTEAFF	TGTGCCAGCAGCTTCCCATACACTGAAGCTTTCTTT
NA	TRBV4-1	TRBJ2-7	TRBD2	CASGSKGGELREQYF	TGCGCCAGCGGCTCCAAGGGAGGGGAGTTGAGGGAGCAGTACTTC